This T cell receptor (beta chain) comes out of a study of neoadjuvant anti-PD-1 for oral cavity cancer. The study's findings and limits: PBMC Gini-index clonality exceeded responders' in non-responders post-nivolumab. With three patients per group, TCR findings need larger cohorts.

Assay used: immunoSEQ multiplex PCR; TCRdb lists only in-frame clones, some missing. Of 65,000 to 95,000 clones detected, approximately 84% appear once; the ten largest clones hold 2.5% to 3.5%. As to this clone: As yet, its antigen is unknown.

V was cut by 2 bases and J by 8 bases, with 21 bases left in between. Germline-derived CDR1 and CDR2 are MNHNY and SVGAGI (reference sequence). The CDR3 is 16 residues long. The chain carries TRBV6-6 and TRBJ1-2; TRBD1 is a possible D gene (6 bases). Sample: PBMCs, taken before nivolumab (anti-PD-1) treatment. The source is a person aged 40 to 85 with oral cavity squamous cell carcinoma. The CDR3 coding sequence is TGTGCCAGCAGTTACCTCCGTCAGGGGCGATATCCCGGCTACACCTTC. This encodes CASSYLRQGRYPGYTF.